This T cell receptor (beta chain) was obtained from a study of esophageal squamous cell carcinoma tumors (dated by TCRdb to the early 2020s). Looking at the study overall: Using principal component analysis combined with K-means clustering of immunohistochemical values for T-cell and checkpoint markers, the researchers divided patients into immuno relation high and low groups. The study aimed to assess TCR repertoire diversity and shared TCR repertoires of T cells within the tumor environment of esophageal squamous cell carcinoma. The 10 cases yielded around 1.7 million total TCRalpha reads and some 1,400,000 total TCRbeta reads, of which approximately 32,000 and 35,000, respectively, were unique. TCR sequencing covered about 10 patients: five randomly selected high immuno relation cases and five background-matched low immuno relation cases. In Japan, approximately 52 patients with esophageal squamous cell carcinoma who were treated surgically made up the wider cohort, which included roughly 20 high and some 30 low immuno relation cases.

The study at large found these results: Only a few cases were included in the TCR repertoire analysis, and no investigation at the CDR3 clonotype level was carried out. Shared V|J recombination candidates may have been selected by chance because variation in the TCRalphabeta repertoire was large. No difference in total TCR repertoire counts was observed between groups, whereas significant repertoire counts were found to be higher in the high immuno relation group. Just over 26 TRAV|TRAJ and fewer than 25 TRBV|TRBJ combinations appeared shared among high immuno relation cases, including TRAV13-1|TRAJ22 and TRBV7-9|TRBJ2-7. Of the 9 to 10 cases, three showed one dominant TCRalpha VJ recombination along with apparently reduced TCRalpha diversity. Since the TCRalpha and TCRbeta chains were sequenced separately, neither the chain pairing nor the recognized antigens could be determined.

Library prep was done by 5' RACE. PCR with KAPA HiFi used TCRalpha or TCRbeta constant-region primers plus a P20EA primer, followed by nested second PCR with CA2 or CB2. TCR genes were amplified by unbiased adaptor ligation RT-PCR, with reverse transcription by Superscript III and a polyT18-containing BSL-18E primer. Following second-strand synthesis and blunting, the P10EA/P20EA adaptor was ligated to the 5' end of the cDNA, and NotI digestion was then performed. Both the first and second PCRs consisted of 15 to 25 cycles of 98 degrees C for 20 s, 65 degrees C for 30 s and 72 degrees C for 1 min. Amplicons were indexed with the Nextera XT Index kit v2 Set A, pooled equimolarly and quantified on a Qubit 2.0 Fluorometer. Sequencing was carried out on the Illumina MiSeq platform with 2x300 bp paired-end reads. From the authors' description of their analysis: Using Repertoire Genesis software ver.1.0, reads were assigned to V and J genes based on the highest identity to IMGT reference sequences. CDR3 was defined from Cys104 to Phe118 plus Gly119 and translated, and unique sequence reads were defined by distinct V, J and CDR3 amino acids. Shared V|J combinations were chosen if significant in both a Fisher's exact test in edgeR and a Mann Whitney U test. Repertoire dissimilarity index was computed with the R rdi package after removing singletons and bootstrapping 500 repertoire combinations. The raw public data were reprocessed by TCRdb itself: fastp quality trimming at Q25, MiXCR clonotype calling, in-frame beta chains only. Each entry is one CDR3 protein sequence, shown with its most common DNA and genes. The V and J calls and clone size come from TCRdb's table, not from the authors' own analysis. Recorded for this sample are roughly 5,000 distinct CDR3 sequences; about 22% of them occurred a single time. The top ten hold less than 35% of the sample.

Remarks on this clonotype: Its antigen has not been determined. No base quality values were provided; no much bigger clone lies one nucleotide off.

Including cysteine and phenylalanine, the CDR3 has 18 amino acids. The retained sequence is limited to the CDR3, 54 bases, with the frame set at the first base. Reading the germline V gene gives CDR1 MNHEY and CDR2 SVGAGI. From V the trimming removes 0 bases and from J it removes 10 bases, while the gene matches leave 18 bases of the junction unaccounted for. Patients who had received neoadjuvant chemotherapy or for whom clinical information was lacking were excluded from enrollment. The TCR-sequenced cases shown were male and had subtotal esophagectomy with 2- or 3-field lymphadenectomy. RNA was isolated from bulk tumor tissue sections using a Qiagen AllPrep kit, and no T-cell sorting was performed. Small sections of surgically resected tumor tissue were stored in RNAlater reagent at -80°C until RNA extraction.

The receptor was isolated from a man aged 45-85 years with esophageal squamous cell carcinoma. Sequenced material: tumor tissue. The sequence links TRBV6-5 to TRBJ1-5, and 7 bases in between align with TRBD1. This receptor carries the CDR3 CASSYSPGETGPAQPQHF. In nucleotide form, the sequence is TGTGCCAGCAGTTACTCCCCAGGAGAGACAGGGCCCGCGCAACCCCAGCATTTT.